Below, 31 T cell receptor beta chains from the same sample are listed, as sequenced in a study of blood T cell repertoires in COVID-19. Generated by immunoSEQ multiplex PCR, the TCRdb table keeps only in-frame clones and is missing some. The sample includes a few hundred thousand clones, about 87% of them seen just once. Specimen: peripheral blood. The receptor set was obtained from a woman in her twenties or thirties with COVID-19, enrolled during active disease.

This clone was counted once. The chain employs TRBV30 and TRBJ2-5; a weak D match, TRBD1 (6 bases). V lost 5 bases and J 4 bases, leaving 11 bases between the germline ends. Looked up from germline, CDR1 is GTSNPN and CDR2 is SVGIG (reference sequence). CDR3 length: 12 amino acids. CDR3 residues: CAWDLRGETQYF. The CDR3 region has the DNA TGTGCCTGGGATCTCAGGGGAGAGACCCAGTACTTC.

The rearrangement links TRBV2 to TRBJ2-7; 11 bases are shared with TRBD2. V trimming: 6 bases; J trimming: 6 bases; junction bases outside the gene matches: 10. Germline CDR1 is SNHLY and CDR2 is FYNNEI. CDR3 length: 15 residues. CDR3 protein: CASRDSGRGPTEQYF. CDR3 sequence (DNA): TGTGCCAGCAGGGATAGCGGGAGGGGCCCTACCGAGCAGTACTTC.

This sequence joins TRBV29-1 and TRBJ1-1; D is perhaps TRBD1 (5 bases). Germline CDR1 and CDR2: SQVTM and ANQGSEA. V was pared by 8 bases and J by 4 bases, with 17 bases between. The CDR3 totals 13 residues. CDR3 sequence reads: CSPTPQGATEAFF. CDR3 DNA sequence: TGCAGCCCCACGCCTCAGGGTGCCACTGAAGCTTTCTTT.

CDR3 region: CASSAVGDSYEQYF. CDR3 nucleotide sequence: TGTGCCAGCAGTGCCGTAGGGGACTCCTACGAGCAGTACTTC. The chain recombines TRBV6-2 or TRBV6-3 with TRBJ2-7; D perhaps matches TRBD1 (5 bases). Deletions cut 5 bases from V and 0 bases from J, with 11 bases between. The CDR3 totals 14 residues. From germline, CDR1 is MNHEY and CDR2 SVGEGT.

The chain carries TRBV29-1 and TRBJ2-7; tentatively, D is TRBD2 (6 bases). Germline values: CDR1 SQVTM, CDR2 ANQGSEA. The germline V and J ends were trimmed by 7 bases and 5 bases, with 15 bases remaining between them. The CDR3 is 12 residues long. As DNA, the CDR3 is TGCAGCGCCTATTCGGACTACCACGAGCAGTACTTC. This codes for CSAYSDYHEQYF.

CDR3 residues: CASSLVGGGGIYEQYF. The CDR3 DNA reads as TGTGCCAGCAGTTTGGTAGGCGGGGGGGGAATCTACGAGCAGTACTTC. The V and J genes are TRBV28 and TRBJ2-7, with 9 bases matching TRBD2. The ends lost 3 bases at V and 3 bases at J; junction bases unmatched: 9. The CDR3 covers 16 residues. CDR1 is MDHEN and CDR2 is SYDVKM in the germline V gene.

The CDR3 DNA sequence: TGTGCCAGCAGTGGGAGCGGGATGTACGAGCAGTACTTC. Translated: CASSGSGMYEQYF. The gene calls are TRBV6-6 and TRBJ2-7; 7 bases map to TRBD2. The J segment lost 4 bases and the V segment lost 5 bases, leaving 5 bases of the junction unmatched. In germline, CDR1 is MNHNY, CDR2 SVGAGI (reference sequence). The CDR3 extends over 13 amino acids.

This chain connects TRBV6-2 or TRBV6-3 to TRBJ1-1, with a possible D match to TRBD1 (6 bases). Germline lookup yields CDR1 MNHEY and CDR2 SVGEGT. The CDR3 sequence is 12 residues long. Deletions cut 4 bases from V and 5 bases from J, with 8 bases between. As DNA, the CDR3 is TGTGCCAGCAGTTTGCAGGGGACTGAAGCTTTCTTT. Residues: CASSLQGTEAFF.

The CDR3 sequence is CASSLSGQTYEQYF. DNA of the CDR3: TGTGCCAGTAGTCTATCGGGACAGACCTACGAGCAGTACTTC. The chain is built from TRBV19 and TRBJ2-7; TRBD1 matches at 7 bases. This CDR3 is built from 14 residues. Germline CDR1 LNHDA, CDR2 SQIVND (reference sequence). V shed 5 bases and J 2 bases; nucleotides not matched to a gene: 6.

The chain carries TRBV19 and TRBJ2-1, with 8 bases that match TRBD2. The germline V gene has CDR1 LNHDA and CDR2 SQIVND (reference sequence). J lost 4 bases, V lost 5 bases, and 7 bases had no gene match. The CDR3 is made up of 15 amino acids. The CDR3 is CASSLSGRPYNEQFF. DNA of the CDR3: TGTGCCAGTAGTCTGAGCGGGAGACCTTACAATGAGCAGTTCTTC.

The rearrangement links TRBV28 to TRBJ1-5, with a possible D match to TRBD1 (5 bases). The CDR3 is 14 residues long. The V gene's germline CDR1 is MDHEN and CDR2 SYDVKM. With 2 bases removed from V and 6 bases from J, the gap between germline ends came to 11 bases. CDR3 residues: CASSLGREGQPQHF. The CDR3, as DNA: TGTGCCAGCAGTTTAGGCAGGGAGGGTCAGCCCCAGCATTTT.

This clone was seen only once. The chain carries TRBV3-1 (or the pseudogene TRBV3-2) and TRBJ1-2; a possible D gene is TRBD1 (5 bases). V lost 2 bases and J 8 bases, leaving 6 bases between the germline ends. Germline CDR1 LGHDT, CDR2 YNNKEL (reference sequence). This CDR3 is built from 11 residues. CDR3 nucleotides: TGTGCCAGCAGCCAAAGGGGAGGCTACACCTTC. Amino acids: CASSQRGGYTF.

The chain carries TRBV28 and TRBJ1-4; 7 nucleotides align to TRBD1. The CDR3 has 12 residues. V shed 5 bases, J shed 14 bases, and the junction held 8 bases outside the gene matches. Germline-derived CDR1 and CDR2 are MDHEN and SYDVKM. The chain's CDR3 is CASSVQGEGLFF. The CDR3 DNA sequence: TGTGCCAGCAGTGTGCAGGGGGAAGGGCTGTTTTTT.

This clone was seen a single time. The rearrangement uses TRBV9 and TRBJ2-2, with a possible D match to TRBD2 (5 bases). This CDR3 spans 13 amino acids. V lost 0 bases and J lost 7, with 7 bases in between. Germline assignment: CDR1 SGDLS and CDR2 YYNGEE. Here the CDR3 reads CASSVVGNGELFF. In nucleotides, the CDR3 is TGTGCCAGCAGCGTAGTCGGGAACGGGGAGCTGTTTTTT.

This chain joins TRBV3-1 (or the pseudogene TRBV3-2) and TRBJ2-7; TRBD2 matches 10 bases. V was pared by 0 bases and J by 5 bases, with 1 base of the junction left unmatched. Germline V gene lookup returns CDR1 LGHDT and CDR2 YNNKEL (reference sequence). The CDR3 is 14 amino acids. The CDR3 region is CASSQDTSGNEQYF. The CDR3 DNA sequence: TGTGCCAGCAGCCAAGATACTAGCGGGAACGAGCAGTACTTC.

The genes are TRBV19 and TRBJ1-4; D uncertain. This CDR3 has 13 residues. V was trimmed by 6 bases and J by 4 bases, leaving 9 bases between them. Germline values: CDR1 LNHDA, CDR2 SQIVND (reference sequence). The CDR3 DNA sequence: TGTGCCAGTAGCCGGGTTTTTAATGAAAAACTGTTTTTT. Encoded protein: CASSRVFNEKLFF.

J is TRBJ2-3 and V is TRBV30, with 11 bases lining up with TRBD1. The CDR3 loop spans 15 amino acids. With V trimmed by 1 base and J by 4 bases, 4 bases remained unmatched. The V gene's germline CDR1 is GTSNPN and CDR2 SVGIG (reference sequence). The CDR3 coding sequence is TGTGCCTGGAGTGCGGGACAGGGGGTCTCAGATACGCAGTATTTT. Its protein is CAWSAGQGVSDTQYF.

This clone was picked up one time. This rearrangement joins TRBV2 to TRBJ1-1; D possibly corresponds to TRBD1 (5 bases). Germline CDR1 and CDR2: SNHLY and FYNNEI. The CDR3 spans 15 residues. V dropped 5 bases and J dropped 3 bases, with 16 bases sitting between them. The DNA for the CDR3 is TGTGCCAGCAGTCCCAGCAGGACCAGGGACACTGAAGCTTTCTTT. Its translation: CASSPSRTRDTEAFF.

The rearrangement joins TRBV29-1 to TRBJ2-1; 7 bases are shared with TRBD2. The CDR3 is 14 amino acids. Looked up from germline, CDR1 is SQVTM and CDR2 is ANQGSEA. With V trimmed by 3 bases and J by 7 bases, 9 bases remained unmatched. In nucleotides, the CDR3 is TGCAGCGTTGATATGTGGGAGGGTAGTAATGAGCAGTTCTTC. Amino acids: CSVDMWEGSNEQFF.

On this clone itself: Other DNA sequences in this sample translate to the same CDR3. V usage is TRBV5-4 and J usage is TRBJ2-5, with D maybe TRBD2 (6 bases). Germline-derived CDR1 and CDR2 are SGHNT and YYREEE (reference sequence). CDR3 size: 13 residues. Trimming stripped 1 base from V and 4 bases from J, with 8 bases between. CDR3 nucleotide sequence: TGTGCCAGCAGCTTGCGGGAGCGAGAGACCCAGTACTTC. As protein: CASSLRERETQYF.

This sequence joins TRBV10-1 and TRBJ2-3, with 14 bases matching TRBD2. V was pared by 2 bases and J by 5 bases, with 3 bases of the junction left unmatched. CDR1 and CDR2 from the germline V gene are WNHNN and SYGVQD (reference sequence). The CDR3 contains 16 residues. In nucleotides, the CDR3 is TGCGCCAGCAGTGAGGGGACTAGCGGGAGTCTAGATACGCAGTATTTT. This gives the protein CASSEGTSGSLDTQYF.

The count of this clone is one. The chain links TRBV5-1 to TRBJ1-1; D unclear. Germline V CDR1 and CDR2: SGHRS, YFSETQ. This CDR3 comprises 15 residues. Deletions cut 1 base from V and 3 bases from J, with 13 bases between. The CDR3 DNA reads as TGCGCCAGCAGCTTGTCTTGGGTGGGCGACACTGAAGCTTTCTTT. It specifies CASSLSWVGDTEAFF.

The chain employs TRBV5-6 and TRBJ1-1, with a possible D match to TRBD1 (6 bases). V was cut by 4 bases and J by 6 bases, with 10 bases left in between. This CDR3 contains 12 residues. From germline, CDR1 is SGHDT and CDR2 YYEEEE. The CDR3 DNA reads TGTGCCAGCAGCCGGACAGAGCCTGAAGCTTTCTTT. It codes for CASSRTEPEAFF.

The chain combines TRBV4-2 with TRBJ2-7; 10 positions agree with TRBD2. V shed 3 bases, J shed 3 bases, and the junction held 8 bases outside the gene matches. The CDR3 runs to 16 residues. Germline lookup yields CDR1 LGHNA and CDR2 YNFKEQ. CDR3 bases: TGTGCCAGCAGCCATTTATCTAGCGGGAGAATCTACGAGCAGTACTTC. The encoded protein is CASSHLSSGRIYEQYF.

V is TRBV29-1 and J is TRBJ1-5, with 9 bases lining up with TRBD1. The CDR3 is 13 residues long. Germline V gene data show CDR1 as SQVTM and CDR2 as ANQGSEA. J gave up 7 bases and V 5 bases, and 6 bases lay outside the gene matches. The chain's CDR3 is CSVLQGASQPQHF. The CDR3, as DNA: TGCAGCGTTCTACAGGGGGCAAGCCAGCCCCAGCATTTT.

This chain joins TRBV2 and TRBJ1-1; D is unresolved. This CDR3 has 14 amino acids. Looked up from germline, CDR1 is SNHLY and CDR2 is FYNNEI. Between the trimmed V and J ends, which lost 6 bases and 0 bases, there was a span of 11 bases. This CDR3 reads CASSPTPMNTEAFF. CDR3 nucleotide sequence: TGTGCCAGCAGCCCGACACCTATGAACACTGAAGCTTTCTTT.

V and J are TRBV6-1 and TRBJ2-7; 9 bases are a match to TRBD2. The length of the CDR3 is 19 residues. Germline CDR1 is MNHNS and CDR2 is SASEGT. J was trimmed by 6 bases and V by 4 bases; bases with no gene match: 22. The CDR3 region is CASSGGGRAVTDGIGEQYF. The CDR3 DNA reads TGTGCCAGCAGTGGTGGCGGGAGGGCCGTAACGGACGGGATCGGCGAGCAGTACTTC.

The V and J genes are TRBV24-1 and TRBJ2-1, with 8 bases aligning to TRBD1. The CDR3 length is 14 residues. V was pared by 6 bases and J by 8 bases, with 8 bases of the junction left unmatched. Germline lookup yields CDR1 KGHDR and CDR2 SFDVKD. CDR3 bases: TGTGCCACCAGTTCAGGACAGGGTTGGGATGAGCAGTTCTTC. It yields the protein CATSSGQGWDEQFF.

V gene TRBV3-1 (or the pseudogene TRBV3-2) combines with J gene TRBJ1-6, with D tentatively TRBD1 (5 bases). Germline assignment: CDR1 LGHDT and CDR2 YNNKEL (reference sequence). V was trimmed by 1 base and J by 7 bases, leaving 8 bases between them. The CDR3 contains 14 residues. In DNA, the CDR3 is TGTGCCAGCAGCCAAGTGGGGGGAAATTCACCCCTCCACTTT. Translation gives CASSQVGGNSPLHF.

The rearrangement uses TRBV7-9 and TRBJ1-5; unclear D gene. CDR3 length: 13 amino acids. V lost 8 bases to trimming and J lost 6 bases, with 14 bases between them. Germline loops: CDR1 SEHNR, CDR2 FQNEAQ (reference sequence). CDR3 sequence: CASAINSGQPQHF. The CDR3 DNA is TGTGCCAGCGCCATAAATAGTGGTCAGCCCCAGCATTTT.

This rearrangement joins TRBV19 to TRBJ1-2; possible D gene TRBD1, 5 bases. Trimming removed 7 bases at V and 2 bases at J, with 11 bases between. From germline, CDR1 is LNHDA and CDR2 SQIVND (reference sequence). This CDR3 region has 13 residues. The CDR3 coding sequence is TGTGCCAGTAACGTCGGGGGGAACTATGGCTACACCTTC. Amino acids: CASNVGGNYGYTF.